The 6 T cell receptor beta chains in this list originate from one sample, sequenced in a study of identical twins (TCRdb year 2016). Receptor amplification or capture employed 5' RACE. TCRdb records Illumina HiSeq 2000 as the sequencer. TCRdb itself trimmed the public reads at Q25 with fastp, ran MiXCR and retained productive beta chains. Under each unique CDR3 protein, matching rows form one entry showing the most common genes and DNA. This sample is represented by some 1,600,000 distinct CDR3 sequences; more than 30% of them were singletons. Around 0.25% of the sample lies in the top ten. Source material: cord blood. These receptors came from a newborn girl in good health.

A few counts support this clonotype. The V gene is TRBV7-9, the J gene TRBJ2-1, with no clear D. Germline CDR1 and CDR2: SEHNR and FQNEAQ (reference sequence). CDR3 length equals 14 residues. V lost 1 base and J lost 4, with 8 bases in between. The CDR3 bases are TGTGCCAGCAGCTTAGGCTACGGTTACAATGAGCAGTTCTTC. Protein product: CASSLGYGYNEQFF.

The V call is TRBV28, the J call TRBJ2-3, with D possibly TRBD1 on 6 matching bases. Germline CDR1 is MDHEN and CDR2 is SYDVKM. V shed 8 bases and J shed 6 bases, with 18 bases lying between them. The CDR3 extends over 14 amino acids. The CDR3 is CASRGYRASDTQYF. As DNA, the CDR3 is TGTGCCAGCCGTGGATACAGGGCGAGTGATACGCAGTATTTT.

The gene calls are TRBV18 and TRBJ2-4; 7 nucleotides line up with TRBD1. V gave up 0 bases and J gave up 10 bases; unmatched junction bases: 6. Looked up from germline, CDR1 is KGHSH and CDR2 is LQKENI. The CDR3 has 14 residues. In DNA, the CDR3 is TGTGCCAGCTCACCACCGACAGGGCCGTTTATTCAGTACTTC. Its translation: CASSPPTGPFIQYF.

This clonotype was recorded a few times. The V and J genes are TRBV7-2 and TRBJ2-7; D ambiguous. Germline CDR1 is SGHTA and CDR2 is FQGNSA. V lost 5 bases, J lost 0 bases, and 11 bases lay in between. This CDR3 spans 14 amino acids. CDR3 region: CASSRKTPSYEQYF. CDR3 bases: TGTGCCAGCAGCCGAAAGACACCCTCCTACGAGCAGTACTTC.

This clonotype was observed a few times. This chain connects TRBV20-1 to TRBJ2-7, with D possibly matching TRBD2 (5 bases). This CDR3 is built from 16 residues. The germline gives CDR1 DFQATT, CDR2 SNEGSKA (reference sequence). Trimming stripped 0 bases from V and 8 bases from J, with 23 bases between. DNA for the CDR3: TGCAGTGCTAGAGATGCCCAAGGGAACGCCTTCGGGAAGCAGTACTTC. Translating it yields CSARDAQGNAFGKQYF.

In the case of this clonotype: At one boundary the junction diverges from the germline segment, which might be a read error. The J gene is TRBJ1-2, the V gene TRBV27; TRBD1 matches at 8 bases. Germline CDR1 is MNHEY and CDR2 is SMNVEV (reference sequence). The CDR3 is 14 amino acids. The CDR3 here is CAGSHRGSFDGYTF. CDR3 bases: TGTGCCGGCAGTCACAGGGGGTCCTTCGATGGCTACACCTTC.